A few counts support the clone carrying this T cell receptor beta chain. This entry comes from a study of cytomegalovirus exposure and HLA in healthy donors. The PCR used 60 Vbeta and 13 Jbeta primers. Data came from immunoSEQ multiplex PCR; TCRdb stores just in-frame clones and leaves some out. Among under 200,000 clones listed, 60% to 85% were seen once. Germline CDR1 and CDR2: MNHEY and SVGAGI. This CDR3 region has 13 residues. Trimming removed 2 bases at V and 2 bases at J, with 7 bases between. The TCR comes from a male donor in good health and CMV-seropositive. Sequences were obtained from PBMCs. The chain combines TRBV6-5 with TRBJ2-7; D may be TRBD2 (5 bases). In DNA, the CDR3 is TGTGCCAGCAGTTACAGGGAGACCTACGAGCAGTACTTC. Protein sequence: CASSYRETYEQYF.